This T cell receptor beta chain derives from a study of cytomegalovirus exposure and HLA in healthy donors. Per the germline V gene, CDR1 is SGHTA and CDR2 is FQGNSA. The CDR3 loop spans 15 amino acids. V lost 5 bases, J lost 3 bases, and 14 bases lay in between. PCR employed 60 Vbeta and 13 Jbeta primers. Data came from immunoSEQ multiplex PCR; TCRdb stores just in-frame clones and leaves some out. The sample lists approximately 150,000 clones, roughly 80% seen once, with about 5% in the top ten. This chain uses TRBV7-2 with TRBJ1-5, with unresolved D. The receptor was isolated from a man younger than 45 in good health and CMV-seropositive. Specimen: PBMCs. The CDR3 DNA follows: TGTGCCAGCAGCCCTGACTACCTCGCCAATCAGCCCCAGCATTTT. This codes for CASSPDYLANQPQHF.